This T cell receptor (beta chain) is drawn from a study of spatial heterogeneity in lung cancer. Whole-study results and caveats: Ubiquitous expanded tumor TCRs surfaced in blood more at resection than they did at follow-up.

The ends lost 5 bases at V and 5 bases at J; junction bases unmatched: 6. CDR3 length: 16 amino acids. The germline V gene has CDR1 SGHTA and CDR2 FQGNSA. This clonotype came up a few times. The antigen remains undetermined. As for time point: sample taken at primary tumor resection. The authors sequenced whole RNA from tumor, nontumor lung or frozen PBMC without sorting. MiXCR, applied by TCRdb to the 5' RACE reads, yields one record per CDR3 protein. The data contain some 100,000 distinct CDR3 sequences, more than 10% of them singletons. Sequencing was performed on PBMCs, taken at surgery. This rearrangement joins TRBV7-2 to TRBJ2-5; 15 positions agree with TRBD2. This sequence originates from a male donor with early-stage non-small cell lung cancer. The CDR3 loop reads CASSAGLAGGQETQYF. In DNA, the CDR3 is TGTGCCAGCAGCGCCGGACTAGCGGGGGGGCAGGAGACCCAGTACTTC.